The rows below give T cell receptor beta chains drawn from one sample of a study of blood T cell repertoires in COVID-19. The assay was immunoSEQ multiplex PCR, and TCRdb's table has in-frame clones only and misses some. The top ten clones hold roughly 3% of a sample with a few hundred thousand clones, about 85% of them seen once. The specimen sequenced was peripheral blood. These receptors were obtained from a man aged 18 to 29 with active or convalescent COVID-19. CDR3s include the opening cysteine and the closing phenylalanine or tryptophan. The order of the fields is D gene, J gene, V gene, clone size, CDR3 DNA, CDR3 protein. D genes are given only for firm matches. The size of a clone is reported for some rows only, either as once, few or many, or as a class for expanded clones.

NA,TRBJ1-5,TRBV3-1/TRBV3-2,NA,TGTGCCAGCAGCCAAGAGGGAGGGGGGGGCAATCAGCCCCAGCATTTT,CASSQEGGGGNQPQHF
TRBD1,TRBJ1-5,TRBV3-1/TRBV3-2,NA,TGTGCCAGCAGCCGTGGACAGGGTATTCCGCCCCAGCATTTT,CASSRGQGIPPQHF
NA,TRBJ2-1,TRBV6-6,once,TGTGCCAGCAGTTATGGGGCCATGGATGAGCAGTTCTTC,CASSYGAMDEQFF
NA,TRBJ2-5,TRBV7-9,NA,TGTGCCAGCAGCCGAGAAGAGACCCAGTACTTC,CASSREETQYF
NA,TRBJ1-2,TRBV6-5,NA,TGTGCCAGCAAGGGGATAGGGTATGGCTACACCTTC,CASKGIGYGYTF
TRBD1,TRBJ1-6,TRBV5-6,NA,TGTGCCAGCAGCTTAAGCAGTAACAGGGGAGATTCACCCCTCCACTTT,CASSLSSNRGDSPLHF
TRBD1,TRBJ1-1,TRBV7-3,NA,TGTGCCAGCAGCCCTGGAGGGGGCGCGTTGGACACTGAAGCTTTCTTT,CASSPGGGALDTEAFF
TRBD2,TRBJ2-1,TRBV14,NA,TGTGCCAGCAGTCCACTAGCGGACCACTACAATGAGCAGTTCTTC,CASSPLADHYNEQFF
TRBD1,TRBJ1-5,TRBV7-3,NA,TGTGCCAGCAGCTTAAAAACTAGGTCGGGGACAGTGATCAGCAATCAGCCCCAGCATTTT,CASSLKTRSGTVISNQPQHF
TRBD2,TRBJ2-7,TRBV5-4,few,TGTGCCAGCAGCCGGGCGGGGGGGCAAGGGAACGAGCAGTACTTC,CASSRAGGQGNEQYF
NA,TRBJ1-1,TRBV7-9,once,TGTGCCAGCAGCTTAGCGCCGCGGGTTGAAGCTTTCTTT,CASSLAPRVEAFF
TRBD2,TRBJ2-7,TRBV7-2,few,TGTGCCAGCCCGCCTACGGCTAGCGGGAAATTAAACGAGCAGTACTTC,CASPPTASGKLNEQYF
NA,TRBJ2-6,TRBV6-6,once,TGTGCCTTATCGGGGGGGACAGCTGGGGCCAACGTCCTGACTTTC,CALSGGTAGANVLTF
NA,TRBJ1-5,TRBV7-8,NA,TGTGCCAGCAGCCCGGATGTTGCCGGGGAAGGCGCGAACCAGCCCCAGCATTTT,CASSPDVAGEGANQPQHF
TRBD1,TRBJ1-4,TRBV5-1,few,TGCGCCAGCAGCTTGGAGTGGGACAGTAATGAAAAACTGTTTTTT,CASSLEWDSNEKLFF
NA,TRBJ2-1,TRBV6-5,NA,TGTGCCAGCAGTTACGCAACAGGGCAGCCCTACAATGAGCAGTTCTTC,CASSYATGQPYNEQFF
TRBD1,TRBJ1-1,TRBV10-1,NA,TGCGCCAGCAGTGCAGACAGGGCGGGCACTGAAGCTTTCTTT,CASSADRAGTEAFF
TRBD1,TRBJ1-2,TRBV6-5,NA,TGTGCCAGCAGTCTTCGACAGGGCGGGGAAGGCTACACCTTC,CASSLRQGGEGYTF
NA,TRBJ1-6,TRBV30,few,TGTGCCTGGAGCCCGGGACTCCCTAATTCACCCCTCCACTTT,CAWSPGLPNSPLHF
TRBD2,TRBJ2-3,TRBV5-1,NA,TGCGCCAGCAGCTCTGGACTAGGGGCAGATACGCAGTATTTT,CASSSGLGADTQYF
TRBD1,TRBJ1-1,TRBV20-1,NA,TGCAGTGCACGGACAGGCTTTGAAGCTTTCTTT,CSARTGFEAFF
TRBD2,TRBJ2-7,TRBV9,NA,TGTGCCAGCAGCGGGGGGGGCTCCTACGAGCAGTACTTC,CASSGGGSYEQYF
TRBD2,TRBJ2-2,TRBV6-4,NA,TGTGCCAGCAGAATACTAGCGGGGGACACCGGGGAGCTGTTTTTT,CASRILAGDTGELFF
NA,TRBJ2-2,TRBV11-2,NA,TGTGCCAGCAGCATCTCTAGGGGAACCGGGGAGCTGTTTTTT,CASSISRGTGELFF
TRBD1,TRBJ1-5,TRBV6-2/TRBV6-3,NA,TGTGCCAGCAGTTACTCAAGTCGAGGGGGCCTTAGCAATCAGCCCCAGCATTTT,CASSYSSRGGLSNQPQHF
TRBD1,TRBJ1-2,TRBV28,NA,TGTGCCAGCAGCCCGACAGGGGGCAGCTATGGCTACACCTTC,CASSPTGGSYGYTF
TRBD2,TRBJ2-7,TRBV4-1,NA,TGCGCCAGCAGCCCCCGCGGGGGTCGGGCCTACGAGCAGTACTTC,CASSPRGGRAYEQYF
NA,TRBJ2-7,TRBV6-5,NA,TGTGCCACCCCAGACAGTAACCCCCCCTACGAGCAGTACTTC,CATPDSNPPYEQYF
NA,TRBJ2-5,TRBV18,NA,TGTGCCAGCTCACCTTCTAGACCACAGGGACAAGAGACCCAGTACTTC,CASSPSRPQGQETQYF